This TCR beta chain was obtained from a study of T cell responses to AZD1222 COVID-19 vaccine. V lost 0 bases and J lost 1, with 6 bases in between. Germline V gives CDR1 LGHNA, CDR2 YSLEER. This CDR3 has 14 residues. Sequencing used immunoSEQ multiplex PCR; TCRdb keeps in-frame clones, though not all of them. This table has 110,000 or so clones, more than 75% appearing once. The V gene is TRBV4-3, the J gene TRBJ1-1; D uncertain. The source of this sequence is an adult in good health. The source material was peripheral blood, sampled on day 0 of AZD1222 vaccination. Here the CDR3 reads CASSQEGQNTEAFF. The CDR3 nucleotides are TGCGCCAGCAGCCAAGAGGGCCAGAACACTGAAGCTTTCTTT.